This record covers a single TCR beta chain. This clonotype turned up a few times. The antigen it recognizes is unknown. Base qualities are not recorded, but no much larger clone differs from it by a single base. The data were taken from a study of T cells after yellow fever vaccination (dated by TCRdb to between 2018 and 2021). As for the study more broadly: The SMART-Seq v4 Ultra Low Input RNA kit was used to prepare libraries from fractions with low cell numbers. To track T-cell clones before and after primary and booster YFV17D yellow fever vaccination, bulk TCR alpha and beta repertoires were sequenced longitudinally. Two healthy male donors, one aged 18 to 30 and one aged 30 to 40 years, made up the cohort. Bulk PBMC replicates and cell subsets were isolated from blood drawn at multiple timepoints before and after both primary and secondary immunization. Here is what the overall study found, with its caveats: The study included only a couple of donors, which limits how far the findings can be generalized. Compared with the primary T-cell response, the secondary T-cell response was faster but weaker, reaching its peak on day 5 rather than on day 15. After the booster, most of the clones that had expanded following primary vaccination were detected again (roughly 97% of CD4 and roughly nine tenths of CD8), which suggests that memory was broadly maintained. A small fraction of clonotypes appeared in both the CD4 and CD8 compartments, likely as a result of convergent recombination. Computational filtering was needed because FACS-sorted repertoires could contain abundant contaminating clonotypes from the bulk population.

The intended sense of this specimen's treatment or condition label: live attenuated yellow fever vaccine strain. At each blood-draw timepoint, two biological replicates of bulk PBMCs were obtained. PBMCs were isolated from peripheral blood using a standard Ficoll-Paque protocol. TriZol was used to extract RNA from bulk PBMCs, from CD4 and CD8 fractions, and from dextramer-positive and dextramer-negative fractions. TCR cDNA was synthesized by 5'RACE template switching, through which a universal primer site and unique molecular identifiers were introduced. Priming of cDNA synthesis was performed from both the TCR alpha and TCR beta constant segments. Library amplification involved two PCR steps, and the second step added sample barcodes and sequencing adapters. Sequencing of libraries was performed on Illumina HiSeq 2500 (2x100 bp) or NovaSeq (2x150 bp). The authors' pipeline ran thus. Demultiplexing of reads and collapsing into UMI consensus sequences were performed with MIGEC, and V(D)J alignment was carried out with MiXCR. Clonotypes responding to the vaccine were identified with edgeR on replicate PBMC samples, with the criteria of FDR below 0.01 and a log2 fold change above 5 up to day 15. Each bulk clonotype received a CD4 or CD8 identity based on whether the sequenced CD4 or CD8 repertoire contained that clonotype at higher abundance. TCRdb itself trimmed the public reads at Q25 with fastp, ran MiXCR and retained productive beta chains. Here each entry gathers all rows of one CDR3 protein and keeps the most common genes and DNA. TCRdb, rather than the study authors, made the V and J calls. This sample comprises some 670,000 distinct CDR3 sequences, about 12% of them detected only once. About 15% of the sample belongs to the ten largest clones.

This clonotype originated in a man aged 25 to 40 who received the YFV17D yellow fever vaccine. The input for sequencing was PBMCs, taken on the day of the yellow fever booster vaccination.

DNA sequence: TGCAGTGCTCAGCAGGCTAGCCGCGACGAGCAGTACTTC. Translated, it gives CSAQQASRDEQYF. The sequence is built from TRBV20-1 and TRBJ2-7, with a tentative D gene TRBD2 over 5 matching bases. The cysteine opens and the phenylalanine closes a CDR3 of 13 amino acids. Only the CDR3 part of the read is kept: 39 bases, read in frame from the first base. V loses 5 bases of germline sequence and J loses 5 bases, and the interval between the two ends is 16 bases. The CDR1 and CDR2 encoded by the germline V gene (reference sequence) are DFQATT and SNEGSKA.